This TCR beta chain was captured in a study of post-analysis software for immune sequencing data. Study-level findings and limits: When compared against controls, multiple sclerosis patients showed significantly lower normalized Chao1 diversity. By F measure, samples from a shared preparation batch strongly co-clustered.

Presence of unique molecular identifiers characterized the TCR beta cDNA libraries. Some 500,000 cDNA molecules were recovered from an input of about 0.95 to 11 million T cells. MiXCR, run by TCRdb on the PCR reads, gives a single entry per CDR3 protein. Here the sample spans a few hundred thousand distinct CDR3 sequences, approximately 38% being singletons. This clonotype appeared a single time. Its target is unknown. The source material was blood. This clonotype originated in a girl aged 5-17 years with multiple sclerosis.

The CDR3 nucleotides read TGCAGTGCTAGACGGACAGGGCTTTACGAGCAGTACTTC. Residues: CSARRTGLYEQYF. V and J are TRBV20-1 and TRBJ2-7; 8 bases fit TRBD1. The CDR3 runs to 13 residues. V was pared by 2 bases and J by 4 bases, with 4 bases of the junction left unmatched. Germline V gives CDR1 DFQATT, CDR2 SNEGSKA (reference sequence).